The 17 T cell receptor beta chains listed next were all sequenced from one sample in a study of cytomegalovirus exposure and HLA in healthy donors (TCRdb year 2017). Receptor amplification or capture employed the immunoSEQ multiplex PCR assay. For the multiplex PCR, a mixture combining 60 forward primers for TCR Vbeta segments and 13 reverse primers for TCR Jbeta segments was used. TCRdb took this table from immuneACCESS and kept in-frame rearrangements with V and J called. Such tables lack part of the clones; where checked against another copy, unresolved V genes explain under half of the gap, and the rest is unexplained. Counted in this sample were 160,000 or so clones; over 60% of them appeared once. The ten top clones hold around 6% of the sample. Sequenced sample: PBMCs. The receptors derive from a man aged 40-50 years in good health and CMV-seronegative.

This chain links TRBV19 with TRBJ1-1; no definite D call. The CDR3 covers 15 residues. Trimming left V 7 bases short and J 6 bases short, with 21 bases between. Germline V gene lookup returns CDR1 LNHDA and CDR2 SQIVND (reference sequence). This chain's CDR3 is CASIEEGLYSAEAFF. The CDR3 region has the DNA TGTGCCAGTATTGAGGAGGGTTTGTATTCTGCTGAAGCTTTCTTT.

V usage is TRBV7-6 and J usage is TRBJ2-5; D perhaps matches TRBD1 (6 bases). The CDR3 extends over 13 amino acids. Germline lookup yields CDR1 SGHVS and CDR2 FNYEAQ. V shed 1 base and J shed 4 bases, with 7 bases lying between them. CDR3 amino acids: CASSLGGLETQYF. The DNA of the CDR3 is TGTGCCAGCAGCTTAGGGGGGCTAGAGACCCAGTACTTC.

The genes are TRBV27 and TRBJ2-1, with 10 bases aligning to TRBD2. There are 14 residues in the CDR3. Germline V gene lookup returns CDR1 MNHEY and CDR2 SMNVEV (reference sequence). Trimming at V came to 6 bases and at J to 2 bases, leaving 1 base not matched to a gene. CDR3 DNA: TGTGCCAGCAGCCTAGCGGGAGCCTACAATGAGCAGTTCTTC. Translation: CASSLAGAYNEQFF.

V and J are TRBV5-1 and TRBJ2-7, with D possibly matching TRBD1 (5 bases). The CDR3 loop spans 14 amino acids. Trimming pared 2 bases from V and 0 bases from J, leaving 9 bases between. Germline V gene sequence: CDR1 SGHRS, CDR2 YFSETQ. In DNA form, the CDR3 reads TGCGCCAGCAGCTTCCGGCAGGGCTCCTACGAGCAGTACTTC. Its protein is CASSFRQGSYEQYF.

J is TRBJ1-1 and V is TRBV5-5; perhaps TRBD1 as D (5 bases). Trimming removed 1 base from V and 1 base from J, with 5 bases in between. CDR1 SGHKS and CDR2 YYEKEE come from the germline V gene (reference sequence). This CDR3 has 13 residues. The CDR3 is CASSLTGNTEAFF. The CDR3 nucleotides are TGTGCCAGCAGCTTGACAGGGAACACTGAAGCTTTCTTT.

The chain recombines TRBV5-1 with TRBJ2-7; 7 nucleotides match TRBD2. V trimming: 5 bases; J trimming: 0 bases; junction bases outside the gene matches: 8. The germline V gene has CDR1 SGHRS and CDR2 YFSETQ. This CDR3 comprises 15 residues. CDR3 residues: CASSPGGSYSYEQYF. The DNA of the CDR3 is TGCGCCAGCAGTCCCGGCGGGAGCTACTCCTACGAGCAGTACTTC.

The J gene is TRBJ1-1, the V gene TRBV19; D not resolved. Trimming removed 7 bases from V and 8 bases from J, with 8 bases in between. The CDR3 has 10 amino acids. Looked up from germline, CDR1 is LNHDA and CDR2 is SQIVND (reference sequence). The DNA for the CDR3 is TGTGCCAGTACGGGTTTCGAAGCTTTCTTT. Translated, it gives CASTGFEAFF.

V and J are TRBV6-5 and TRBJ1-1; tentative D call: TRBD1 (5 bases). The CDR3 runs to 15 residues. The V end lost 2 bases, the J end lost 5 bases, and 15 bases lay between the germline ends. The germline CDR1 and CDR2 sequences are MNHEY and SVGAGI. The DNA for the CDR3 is TGTGCCAGCAGTTACCCGGGGGGGGGTTGGACTGAAGCTTTCTTT. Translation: CASSYPGGGWTEAFF.

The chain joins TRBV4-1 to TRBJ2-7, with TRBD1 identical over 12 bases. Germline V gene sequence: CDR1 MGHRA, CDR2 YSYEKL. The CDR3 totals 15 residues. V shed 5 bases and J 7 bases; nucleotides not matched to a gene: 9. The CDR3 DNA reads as TGCGCCAGCAGCAATCCGGGACAGGGGGCGCGGGAGCAGTACTTC. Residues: CASSNPGQGAREQYF.

In DNA, the CDR3 is TGCGCCAGCAGCTTGGGGGCCCCGTACCAGAACACTGAAGCTTTCTTT. Translating gives CASSLGAPYQNTEAFF. The chain links TRBV5-1 to TRBJ1-1; no clear D. This CDR3 is 16 amino acids long. Trimming removed 0 bases from V and 1 base from J, with 13 bases in between. Germline-derived CDR1 and CDR2 are SGHRS and YFSETQ.

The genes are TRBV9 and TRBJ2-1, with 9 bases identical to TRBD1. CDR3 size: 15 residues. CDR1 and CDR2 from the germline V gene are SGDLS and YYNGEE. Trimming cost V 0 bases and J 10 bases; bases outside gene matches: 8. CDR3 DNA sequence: TGTGCCAGCAGCGTAGCAGGACAGGGGATTGGAGAGCAGTTCTTC. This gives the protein CASSVAGQGIGEQFF.

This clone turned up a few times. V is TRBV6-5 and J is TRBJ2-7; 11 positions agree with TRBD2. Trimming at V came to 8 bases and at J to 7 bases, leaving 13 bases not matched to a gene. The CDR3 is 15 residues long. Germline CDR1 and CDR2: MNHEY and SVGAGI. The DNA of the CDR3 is TGTGCCAGCGGAACCACACTAGCGGGAGCTGGTGAGCAGTACTTC. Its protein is CASGTTLAGAGEQYF.

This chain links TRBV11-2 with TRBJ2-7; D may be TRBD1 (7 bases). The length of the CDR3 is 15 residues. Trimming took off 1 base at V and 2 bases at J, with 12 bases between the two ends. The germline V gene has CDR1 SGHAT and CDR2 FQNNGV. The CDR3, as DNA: TGTGCCAGCAGCTTAGTGACAGGGAGGCCCTACGAGCAGTACTTC. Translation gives CASSLVTGRPYEQYF. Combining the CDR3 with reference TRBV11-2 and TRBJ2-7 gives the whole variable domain EAGVAQSPRYKIIEKRQSVAFWCNPISGHATLYWYQQILGQGPKLLIQFQNNGVVDDSQLPKDRFSAERLKGVDSTLKIQPAKLEDSAVYLCASSLVTGRPYEQYFGPGTRLTVT.

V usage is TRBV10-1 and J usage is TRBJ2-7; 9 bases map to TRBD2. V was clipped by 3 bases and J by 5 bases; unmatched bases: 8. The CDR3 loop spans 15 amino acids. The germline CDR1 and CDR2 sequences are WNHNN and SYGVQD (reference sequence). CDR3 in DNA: TGCGCCAGCAGTGATTCGGCGGGGGGGCTCGACGAGCAGTACTTC. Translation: CASSDSAGGLDEQYF.

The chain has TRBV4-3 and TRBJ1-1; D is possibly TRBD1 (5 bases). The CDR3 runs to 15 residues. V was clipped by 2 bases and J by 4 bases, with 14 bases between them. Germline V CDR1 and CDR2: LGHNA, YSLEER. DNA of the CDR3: TGCGCCAGCAGCCAATATGGTACCGGGGGCACTGAAGCTTTCTTT. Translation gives CASSQYGTGGTEAFF.

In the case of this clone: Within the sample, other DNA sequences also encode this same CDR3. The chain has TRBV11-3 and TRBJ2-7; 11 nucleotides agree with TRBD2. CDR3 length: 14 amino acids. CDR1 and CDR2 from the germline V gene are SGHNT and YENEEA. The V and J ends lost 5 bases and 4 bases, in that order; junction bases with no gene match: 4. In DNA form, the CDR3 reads TGTGCCAGCAGCCCCACTAGCGGGAGTTACGAGCAGTACTTC. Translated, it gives CASSPTSGSYEQYF.

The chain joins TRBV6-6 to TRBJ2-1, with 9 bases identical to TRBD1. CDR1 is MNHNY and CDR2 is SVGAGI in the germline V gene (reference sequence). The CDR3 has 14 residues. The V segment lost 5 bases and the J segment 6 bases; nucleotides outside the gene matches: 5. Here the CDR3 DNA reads TGTGCCAGCAGTCTTCTGACAGGGGGCAATGAGCAGTTCTTC. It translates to CASSLLTGGNEQFF.